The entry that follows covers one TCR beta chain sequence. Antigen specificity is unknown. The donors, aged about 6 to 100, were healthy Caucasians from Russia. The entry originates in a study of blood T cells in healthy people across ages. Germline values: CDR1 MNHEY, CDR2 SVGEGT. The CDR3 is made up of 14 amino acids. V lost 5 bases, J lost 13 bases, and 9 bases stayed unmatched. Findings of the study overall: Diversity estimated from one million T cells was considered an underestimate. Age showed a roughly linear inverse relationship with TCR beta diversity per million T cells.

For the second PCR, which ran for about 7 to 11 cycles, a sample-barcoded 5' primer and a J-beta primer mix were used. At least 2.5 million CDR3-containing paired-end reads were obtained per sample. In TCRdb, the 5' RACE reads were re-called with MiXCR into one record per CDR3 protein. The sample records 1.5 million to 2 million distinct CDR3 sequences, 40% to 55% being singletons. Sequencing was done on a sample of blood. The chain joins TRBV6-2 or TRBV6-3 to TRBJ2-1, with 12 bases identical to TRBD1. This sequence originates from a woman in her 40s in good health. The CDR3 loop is CASSPPGTGGVQFF. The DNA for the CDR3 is TGTGCCAGCAGTCCACCCGGGACAGGGGGCGTACAGTTCTTC.